This record covers a single TCR beta chain. The data stem from a study of human T cells and chemical hapten exposure. The V end was cut by 0 bases, the J end by 9 bases, with 8 bases between. This CDR3 region has 12 residues. The germline V gene encodes CDR1 SGHTA and CDR2 FQGTGA. Within the library, unique molecular identifiers were attached to each individual cDNA molecule. TCRdb ran MiXCR on the RACE reads and lists one entry per CDR3 protein. The sample has 95,000 to 150,000 distinct CDR3 sequences, approximately 15% seen once. Time point indicated: pre-sensitization, week 0. Treatment defined: therapeutic diphenylcyclopropenone sensitization with weekly scalp DPC.

This sequence joins TRBV7-3 and TRBJ2-5; D is perhaps TRBD2 (6 bases). This TCR came from a woman under 30 with alopecia areata. Some clones in this sample may be carry-over from other donors' samples. The starting material was whole blood, obtained in connection with sensitization to the hapten diphenylcyclopropenone (DPC). CDR3 in amino acids: CASSLTEGPQYF. As DNA, the CDR3 is TGTGCCAGCAGCTTAACGGAGGGGCCCCAGTACTTC.